This is a list of T cell receptor beta chains from one sample in a study of CD8 T cells in ankylosing spondylitis. TCRdb ran MiXCR on the 5' RACE reads and lists one entry per CDR3 protein. The sample shows a few hundred thousand distinct CDR3 sequences, 15% to 20% of them seen only once. What was sequenced was blood, either unsorted or a sorted T cell fraction (not recorded which). Receptor source: a male donor with ankylosing spondylitis. CDR3s include the opening cysteine and the closing phenylalanine or tryptophan. A D gene is named only where the DNA matches it firmly. A row's size may be missing; if present it is once, few, many or a size class.

TRBV2	-	TRBJ1-2	-	TGTGCCAGCAGTGTAATTTTGGGGAGGCATGGCTACACCTTC	CASSVILGRHGYTF
TRBV20-1	few	TRBJ1-1	TRBD1	TGCAGTGCTCGGGACAGGGGGTGGAACACTGAAGCTTTCTTT	CSARDRGWNTEAFF
TRBV18	-	TRBJ1-1	-	TGTGCCAGCTCCACCGGGCAGTCTGAAGCTTTCTTT	CASSTGQSEAFF
TRBV12-3/TRBV12-4	many	TRBJ1-1	TRBD1	TGTGCCAGCAGCCTTGGACAGGGGCGGATGAACACTGAAGCTTTCTTT	CASSLGQGRMNTEAFF
TRBV7-2	-	TRBJ2-5	TRBD1	TGTGCCAGCAGCTTCGGACAGGGTGGGTGGTCGCAAGAGACCCAGTACTTC	CASSFGQGGWSQETQYF
TRBV20-1	-	TRBJ1-2	-	TGCAGTGCTCGCGCAGGGCAAACTAACTATGGCTACACCTTC	CSARAGQTNYGYTF
TRBV27	-	TRBJ2-3	-	TGTGCCAGCAGTTTCCGCGACCCCCTCACAGATACGCAGTATTTT	CASSFRDPLTDTQYF
TRBV12-3/TRBV12-4	few	TRBJ1-5	-	TGTGCCAGCAGTTTTTCCGCTGGGGTAAATCAGCCCCAGCATTTT	CASSFSAGVNQPQHF
TRBV20-1	-	TRBJ2-4	-	TGCAGTGTTTCGGACAGTTTGACAAAAAACATTCAGTACTTC	CSVSDSLTKNIQYF
TRBV12-3/TRBV12-4	few	TRBJ1-1	TRBD1	TGTGCCAGCAGTAAAGACAGGGGAGAAGCTTTCTTT	CASSKDRGEAFF
TRBV12-3/TRBV12-4	many	TRBJ1-1	TRBD1	TGTGCCAGCCGGGGACAGGGCGTAACTGAAGCTTTCTTT	CASRGQGVTEAFF
TRBV28	-	TRBJ2-7	TRBD2	TGTGCCAGCAGTTCGGGGGGGGACGAGCAGTACTTC	CASSSGGDEQYF
TRBV5-1	-	TRBJ1-4	-	TGCGCCAGCAGCTTGTATTCGGCAGGCCCCAATGAAAAACTGTTTTTT	CASSLYSAGPNEKLFF
TRBV20-1	-	TRBJ2-1	TRBD2	TGCAGTGCTAGCGGAGCGGGGGGAGCCTACAATGAGCAGTTCTTC	CSASGAGGAYNEQFF
TRBV19	-	TRBJ2-1	TRBD2	TGTGCCAGTAGTACGCGGGCGGGGAGGGCCACCTACAATGAGCAGTTCTTC	CASSTRAGRATYNEQFF
TRBV4-2	-	TRBJ2-7	-	TGTGCCAGCACCCCGACTAACTCCTACGAGCAGTACTTC	CASTPTNSYEQYF
TRBV6-2/TRBV6-3	-	TRBJ2-7	-	TGTGCCAGCAGTTACACGAGGCAGGTAGGGGAGCAGTACTTC	CASSYTRQVGEQYF
TRBV2	-	TRBJ2-7	-	TGTGCCAGCAGAGGAGACACCTATCAGTACTTC	CASRGDTYQYF
TRBV14	-	TRBJ1-2	TRBD1	TGTGCCAGCAGCCAAGAATTAGGGGGCGGCTATGGCTACACCTTC	CASSQELGGGYGYTF
TRBV5-1	-	TRBJ2-5	TRBD1	TGCGCCAGCAGCTTGCCCGGGACAGGGGATGGGTCCCAGTACTTC	CASSLPGTGDGSQYF